This T cell receptor beta chain was obtained from a study of blood T cells in healthy people across ages. Study findings and constraints: Older age coincided with a roughly linear decline in TCR beta diversity per million T cells.

Then a second PCR, running about 7 to 11 cycles, was carried out with a sample-barcoded 5' primer and a J-beta primer mix. Carrying 12 random nucleotides, a template-switch adaptor labeled each individual cDNA molecule. In TCRdb, the 5' RACE reads were re-called with MiXCR into one record per CDR3 protein. This table has 450,000 to 700,000 distinct CDR3 sequences, 27% appearing once. There are 13 residues in the CDR3. Germline CDR1 is SQVTM and CDR2 is ANQGSEA. V was clipped by 6 bases and J by 6 bases, with 14 bases between them. Note on this clonotype: Antigen specificity is unknown.

Total RNA, at least 5.5 micrograms per sample, came from PBMCs. Sequencing used blood. The rearrangement joins TRBV29-1 to TRBJ1-4; TRBD1 is a possible D gene (5 bases). This TCR came from a woman in her 70s in good health. Here the CDR3 reads CSVTRGLDEKLFF. CDR3 sequence (DNA): TGCAGCGTAACTCGGGGGTTGGATGAAAAACTGTTTTTT.